This passage covers 17 T cell receptor beta chains from one sample sequenced in a study of CD8 T cells in ankylosing spondylitis. Via MiXCR, TCRdb re-called the 5' RACE reads, giving one row per CDR3 protein. The sample includes about 42,000 distinct CDR3 sequences, under 5% seen only once; the top ten take 3% to 4%. The sample comprised blood, either unsorted or a sorted T cell fraction (not recorded which). These receptors were collected from a female donor with ankylosing spondylitis or in good health (not recorded which).

Many counts were recorded for this clonotype. The genes are TRBV9 and TRBJ2-3, with 11 nucleotides matching TRBD2. The CDR3 totals 14 residues. The V and J ends lost 4 bases and 3 bases, in that order; junction bases with no gene match: 1. Germline assignment: CDR1 SGDLS and CDR2 YYNGEE. CDR3 nucleotide sequence: TGTGCCAGCAGCCCTAGCGGGGGGACAGATACGCAGTATTTT. Protein product: CASSPSGGTDTQYF.

This clonotype was counted at least ten times. The CDR3 DNA follows: TGTGCCAGCAGCCTAGAAGGATGGGGGAACACTGAAGCTTTCTTT. Its translation: CASSLEGWGNTEAFF. The chain couples TRBV9 to TRBJ1-1, with unresolved D. CDR1 is SGDLS, CDR2 YYNGEE, per germline. The CDR3 runs 15 residues. V was cut by 4 bases and J by 1 base, with 14 bases left in between.

This clonotype showed up many times. The rearrangement links TRBV9 to TRBJ1-1; possible D gene TRBD1, 5 bases. Trimming pared 0 bases from V and 6 bases from J, leaving 12 bases between. CDR3 length equals 14 residues. Germline CDR1 SGDLS, CDR2 YYNGEE. The CDR3 DNA sequence: TGTGCCAGCAGCGTAGCCACAGGAGCTTCTGAAGCTTTCTTT. Amino acids: CASSVATGASEAFF.

This clonotype was recorded at least ten times. J is TRBJ2-3 and V is TRBV9; the D is unclear. Trimming removed 4 bases at V and 7 bases at J, with 7 bases between. Germline CDR1 and CDR2: SGDLS and YYNGEE. The CDR3 contains 11 residues. The CDR3 coding sequence is TGTGCCAGCAGCCCTGTGAATACGCAGTATTTT. Amino acids: CASSPVNTQYF.

This clonotype has at least ten counts. This sequence joins TRBV9 and TRBJ1-3; D not resolved. Trimming removed 4 bases at V and 0 bases at J, with 8 bases between. The CDR3 consists of 14 residues. The germline gives CDR1 SGDLS, CDR2 YYNGEE. CDR3 amino acids: CASSPRISGNTIYF. As DNA, the CDR3 is TGTGCCAGCAGCCCCAGGATCTCTGGAAACACCATATATTTT. The full variable domain, completed using reference TRBV9 and TRBJ1-3, is DSGVTQTPKHLITATGQRVTLRCSPRSGDLSVYWYQQSLDQGLQFLIQYYNGEERAKGNILERFSAQQFPDLHSELNLSSLELGDSALYFCASSPRISGNTIYFGEGSWLTVV.

This clonotype was seen at least ten times. The chain recombines TRBV9 with TRBJ2-7; perhaps TRBD1 as D (5 bases). Per germline, CDR1 SGDLS and CDR2 YYNGEE. The CDR3 is 14 amino acids. V gave up 0 bases and J gave up 2 bases, with 9 bases separating them. The CDR3 sequence is CASSVDQGPYEQYF. The CDR3 DNA reads TGTGCCAGCAGCGTAGATCAGGGCCCCTACGAGCAGTACTTC.

This clonotype was detected ten times or more. The CDR3 nucleotides are TGTGCCAGCAGCCCCGGGCGAAGGGATCAGCCCCAGCATTTT. As protein: CASSPGRRDQPQHF. V usage is TRBV9 and J usage is TRBJ1-5; D gene ambiguous. V lost 4 bases and J lost 5, with 13 bases in between. Per germline, CDR1 SGDLS and CDR2 YYNGEE. The CDR3 runs 14 residues.

This clonotype appeared many times. The chain links TRBV9 to TRBJ1-5; the D gene is possibly TRBD1 (5 bases). There are 16 residues in the CDR3. Trimming stripped 3 bases from V and 1 base from J, with 14 bases between. Germline lookup yields CDR1 SGDLS and CDR2 YYNGEE. The chain's CDR3 is CASSEGGGTSNQPQHF. In DNA form, the CDR3 reads TGTGCCAGCAGCGAAGGCGGGGGAACGAGCAATCAGCCCCAGCATTTT.

The chain links TRBV9 to TRBJ1-2, with 7 bases aligning to TRBD1. CDR3 length: 15 residues. Germline lookup yields CDR1 SGDLS and CDR2 YYNGEE. J gave up 4 bases and V 4 bases, and 10 bases lay outside the gene matches. In nucleotides, the CDR3 is TGTGCCAGCAGCCCGGGCTCCGGGACAGCCTATGGCTACACCTTC. Protein sequence: CASSPGSGTAYGYTF.

This clonotype showed up many times. In nucleotides, the CDR3 is TGTGCCAGCAGCCCTCAGGGCACAGATACGCAGTATTTT. This gives the protein CASSPQGTDTQYF. The chain is built from TRBV9 and TRBJ2-3; no firm D call. The CDR3 runs 13 residues. Trimming pared 4 bases from V and 1 base from J, leaving 7 bases between. Germline V gives CDR1 SGDLS, CDR2 YYNGEE.

This clonotype showed up many times. The J gene is TRBJ2-2, the V gene TRBV9; perhaps TRBD2 as D (6 bases). Germline CDR1 and CDR2: SGDLS and YYNGEE. This CDR3 has 16 amino acids. Trimming shortened V by 2 bases and J by 5 bases, and 16 bases separated the two germline ends. The chain's CDR3 is CASSVDPGLKTGELFF. The CDR3 bases are TGTGCCAGCAGCGTCGATCCGGGACTGAAAACCGGGGAGCTGTTTTTT.

CDR3 sequence: CASSGAGGGEETQYF. The CDR3 DNA follows: TGTGCCAGCAGCGGGGCAGGGGGCGGCGAAGAGACCCAGTACTTC. The V and J genes are TRBV9 and TRBJ2-5; TRBD1 agrees at 8 bases. The CDR3 is 15 amino acids. Per germline, CDR1 SGDLS and CDR2 YYNGEE. V dropped 3 bases and J dropped 3; count of bases not matched to a gene: 7.

Ten or more counts support this clonotype. This chain joins TRBV9 and TRBJ1-1; D ambiguous. Germline V gene sequence: CDR1 SGDLS, CDR2 YYNGEE. The CDR3 contains 13 residues. The V end was cut by 3 bases, the J end by 10 bases, with 16 bases between. As DNA, the CDR3 is TGTGCCAGCAGCGCGTACCAAAAGGGTGGAGCTTTCTTT. This codes for CASSAYQKGGAFF. Based on the CDR3 plus reference TRBV9 and TRBJ1-1, the full variable domain is DSGVTQTPKHLITATGQRVTLRCSPRSGDLSVYWYQQSLDQGLQFLIQYYNGEERAKGNILERFSAQQFPDLHSELNLSSLELGDSALYFCASSAYQKGGAFFGQGTRLTVV.

This clonotype was recorded at least ten times. The rearrangement uses TRBV9 and TRBJ2-1; the D is unclear. V dropped 2 bases and J dropped 5 bases, with 2 bases sitting between them. The CDR3 contains 11 residues. Germline V gene data show CDR1 as SGDLS and CDR2 as YYNGEE. The CDR3 spells CASSVHNEQFF. In nucleotides, the CDR3 is TGTGCCAGCAGCGTCCACAATGAGCAGTTCTTC. The full variable domain, its missing parts supplied by reference TRBV9 and TRBJ2-1, is DSGVTQTPKHLITATGQRVTLRCSPRSGDLSVYWYQQSLDQGLQFLIQYYNGEERAKGNILERFSAQQFPDLHSELNLSSLELGDSALYFCASSVHNEQFFGPGTRLTVL.

The CDR3 reads CASSPYSGGTGELFF. The CDR3, as DNA: TGTGCCAGCAGCCCATACTCGGGGGGGACCGGGGAGCTGTTTTTT. The chain joins TRBV9 to TRBJ2-2; 8 bases are shared with TRBD2. This CDR3 region has 15 residues. V dropped 4 bases and J dropped 5; count of bases not matched to a gene: 7. CDR1 and CDR2 from the germline V gene are SGDLS and YYNGEE.

This clonotype was counted ten times or more. The chain joins TRBV9 to TRBJ2-7; 7 positions agree with TRBD1. CDR1 and CDR2 (germline): SGDLS, YYNGEE. V dropped 0 bases and J dropped 2; count of bases not matched to a gene: 5. The CDR3 spans 15 residues. Here the CDR3 reads CASSVDLGQTYEQYF. The CDR3 bases are TGTGCCAGCAGCGTAGACCTGGGACAGACCTACGAGCAGTACTTC. The full variable domain, with the rest looked up from reference TRBV9 and TRBJ2-7, is DSGVTQTPKHLITATGQRVTLRCSPRSGDLSVYWYQQSLDQGLQFLIQYYNGEERAKGNILERFSAQQFPDLHSELNLSSLELGDSALYFCASSVDLGQTYEQYFGPGTRLTVT.

This clonotype was detected many times. The rearrangement uses TRBV9 and TRBJ1-2, with D perhaps TRBD1 (5 bases). Germline V gene data show CDR1 as SGDLS and CDR2 as YYNGEE. V was pared by 0 bases and J by 8 bases, with 17 bases between. There are 15 residues in the CDR3. The CDR3 DNA follows: TGTGCCAGCAGCGTAGCACGACTCGGAGAGGGGGGCTACACCTTC. Its translation is CASSVARLGEGGYTF. The whole variable domain, remainder taken from reference TRBV9 and TRBJ1-2, is DSGVTQTPKHLITATGQRVTLRCSPRSGDLSVYWYQQSLDQGLQFLIQYYNGEERAKGNILERFSAQQFPDLHSELNLSSLELGDSALYFCASSVARLGEGGYTFGSGTRLTVV.